The present entry profiles one TCR beta chain with its context. Its antigen remains unknown. The record originates from a study of T cell responses to AZD1222 COVID-19 vaccine. CDR1 MNHEY and CDR2 SMNVEV come from the germline V gene (reference sequence). V lost 8 bases, J lost 0 bases, and 10 bases lay in between. This CDR3 is built from 14 residues. TCRdb's table, derived via immunoSEQ multiplex PCR, lists solely in-frame clones and lacks some. Here the sample spans approximately 84,000 clones, 80% to 90% being singletons. The study's findings and limits: Reports say nearly half of spike-specific TCRs go after unmutated variant regions. An increase in Spike-specific TCR breadth and depth was observed after two AZD1222 doses. At 160-218 and 743-854, vaccine-associated CD4 TCRs were dominant, and they spanned spike.

Source: peripheral blood, taken 28 days after the second AZD1222 dose. The rearrangement joins TRBV27 to TRBJ2-2, with D possibly TRBD1 on 6 matching bases. This TCR derives from an adult who received the AZD1222 COVID-19 vaccine. CDR3 DNA: TGTGCCAGCTCAGGGGCGACGAACACCGGGGAGCTGTTTTTT. Its translation: CASSGATNTGELFF.